The rows below give T cell receptor beta chains drawn from one sample of a study of CD8+CD57+ T cells in acquired aplastic anemia. Each CDR3 protein is one row after TCRdb ran MiXCR on the reads. Of around 160,000 distinct CDR3 sequences listed, 45% to 55% were seen once; the top ten hold approximately 3%. Sequencing was performed on sorted CD4+, CD8+, or CD8+CD57+ T cells (not recorded which) from PBMCs. The receptor source for this set is a human donor with aplastic anemia. Each CDR3 is given with its conserved first and last residue. The D gene is left open where the match is weak. The size entry is marked missing in some rows and otherwise reads once, few, many or a size class.

many	TRBJ1-5	TRBV6-4	NA	TGTGCCAGTCGGGGCCCCCAGCATTTT	CASRGPQHF
many	TRBJ1-2	TRBV5-4	NA	TGTGCCAGCAGCTTGGACTATGGCTACACCTTC	CASSLDYGYTF
NA	TRBJ2-7	TRBV2	NA	TGTGCCAGCAGCAATGGGGCAGGGTACGAGCAGTACTTC	CASSNGAGYEQYF
NA	TRBJ1-5	TRBV5-4	NA	TGTGCCAGCAGCTTGGAACAGAATCAGCCCCAGCATTTT	CASSLEQNQPQHF
many	TRBJ2-5	TRBV20-1	NA	TGCAGTGCCTTTGACCGAACCCAAGAGACCCAGTACTTC	CSAFDRTQETQYF
NA	TRBJ2-7	TRBV7-9	NA	TGTGCCAGCAGCTTACCTGGAACCTACGAGCAGTACTTC	CASSLPGTYEQYF
NA	TRBJ1-1	TRBV10-3	NA	TGTGCCATCAGTGTGGAGAGGATATCGAACACTGAAGCTTTCTTT	CAISVERISNTEAFF
many	TRBJ2-2	TRBV5-1	NA	TGCGCCAGCAGCCCGCGTTCAAGTCAGAACACCGGGGAGCTGTTTTTT	CASSPRSSQNTGELFF
once	TRBJ2-2	TRBV18	TRBD1	TGTGCCAGCTCACGAGGACAGGGGGGCACCGGGGAGCTGTTTTTT	CASSRGQGGTGELFF
NA	TRBJ2-2	TRBV7-8	NA	TGTGCCAGCTACGGACAGCTCGCGAACACCGGGGAGCTGTTTTTT	CASYGQLANTGELFF
once	TRBJ2-2	TRBV24-1	TRBD1	TGTGCCAGCTCACCGGGACAGCAAAAGGACACCGGGGAGCTGTTTTTT	CASSPGQQKDTGELFF
NA	TRBJ1-5	TRBV10-2	NA	TGCGCCAGCAGTAAAGATTCACGCAATCAGCCCCAGCATTTT	CASSKDSRNQPQHF
NA	TRBJ1-2	TRBV7-6	TRBD1	TGTGCCAGCAGCTTAGGCGCAGGGGGCGCGGGCTACACCTTC	CASSLGAGGAGYTF
NA	TRBJ1-3	TRBV19	TRBD1	TGTGCCAGTAGGGGACAGGGTTATAACACCATATATTTT	CASRGQGYNTIYF
many	TRBJ2-5	TRBV19	NA	TGTGCCAGTAAGCCCAGGACACCTGGGGACCATGAGACCCAGTACTTC	CASKPRTPGDHETQYF
few	TRBJ1-6	TRBV20-1	NA	TGCAGTGCTGGGGACCCTAATTCACCCCTCCACTTT	CSAGDPNSPLHF
NA	TRBJ2-1	TRBV29-1	NA	TGCAGCGTTCGGGTTCCGAGCTCCTACAATGAGCAGTTCTTC	CSVRVPSSYNEQFF
many	TRBJ2-1	TRBV13	TRBD2	TGTGCCAGCAGCTTAGGCCCTCGCGGGACTAGCGGGTGGGGTGATTACAATGAGCAGTTCTTC	CASSLGPRGTSGWGDYNEQFF
many	TRBJ2-5	TRBV6-1	TRBD1	TGTGCCAGCAGTCGAGGGACAGGACAAGAGACCCAGTACTTC	CASSRGTGQETQYF
NA	TRBJ1-2	TRBV15	NA	TGTGCCACCAGCAGAGGCGGGGGACAACTCAGTAACTATGGCTACACCTTC	CATSRGGGQLSNYGYTF
many	TRBJ2-5	TRBV10-3	NA	TGTGCCATCAGTGAAGGGTTGACTAGCCAAGAGACCCAGTACTTC	CAISEGLTSQETQYF
NA	TRBJ2-7	TRBV4-1	NA	TGCGCCAGCAGCCAAGCTCGGGCTCCGACCTACGAGCAGTACTTC	CASSQARAPTYEQYF
NA	TRBJ2-7	TRBV6-2/TRBV6-3	NA	TGTGCCAGCAGTTACTCGAGTAGCTGGGGGAGACAAGGATCCTACGAGCAGTACTTC	CASSYSSSWGRQGSYEQYF
NA	TRBJ2-6	TRBV6-1	NA	TGTGCGGCGGGCAAATCCAACGTCCTGACTTTC	CAAGKSNVLTF
few	TRBJ2-7	TRBV12-3/TRBV12-4	NA	TGTGCCAGCAGTTCTTTGGTCCTTGACTACGAGCAGTACTTC	CASSSLVLDYEQYF
few	TRBJ1-5	TRBV27	TRBD1	TGTGCCAGCAGTCACGAGGGACAGGGAGATCAGCCCCAGCATTTT	CASSHEGQGDQPQHF
NA	TRBJ2-1	TRBV20-1	NA	TGCAGTGCTAGAGACCTGCAGGGGTCACCCTACAATGAGCAGTTCTTC	CSARDLQGSPYNEQFF
once	TRBJ2-3	TRBV7-9	NA	TGTGCCAGCAGCTTCGTCACAGATACGCAGTATTTT	CASSFVTDTQYF
NA	TRBJ1-1	TRBV5-5	NA	TGTGCCAGCATATGGCGATCCACTGAAGCTTTCTTT	CASIWRSTEAFF
many	TRBJ1-3	TRBV5-1	NA	TGCGCCAGCAGTTTTCATCCCGCTGGTTCGGATTTCGGAAACACCATATATTTT	CASSFHPAGSDFGNTIYF
NA	TRBJ2-7	TRBV11-3	NA	TGTGCCAGCAGCTTAGATCTATACGAGCAGTGCTTC	CASSLDLYEQCF
many	TRBJ2-7	TRBV5-1	TRBD2	TGCGCCGGCAGCTTAAACCGGGAGGGCCCCGAGCAGTACTTC	CAGSLNREGPEQYF
NA	TRBJ2-7	TRBV27	NA	TGTGCCAGCAGTTTATCGAGAGTCTCCTACGAGCAGTACTTC	CASSLSRVSYEQYF
many	TRBJ2-1	TRBV5-1	TRBD2	TGCGCCAGCAGCTCGGGTAGCGGGAGCAGCTCCTACAATGAGCAGTTCTTC	CASSSGSGSSSYNEQFF
NA	TRBJ2-3	TRBV20-1	NA	TGCAGTGCCAGAGGGGCTATTAGCACAGATACGCAGTATTTT	CSARGAISTDTQYF
NA	TRBJ2-3	TRBV2	NA	TGTGCCGGCTGCGGTGGGGACTTCCGCACAGATACGCAATATTTT	CAGCGGDFRTDTQYF
NA	TRBJ2-5	TRBV11-2	NA	TGTGCCAGCAGCAGGCTGCTTGGGGAGCGGGCAGAGACCCAGTACTTC	CASSRLLGERAETQYF
many	TRBJ1-6	TRBV5-5	TRBD1	TGTGCCAGCAGCTCCGGACAGGGGGCTCTTTCACCCCTCCACTTT	CASSSGQGALSPLHF
many	TRBJ2-1	TRBV7-2	TRBD2	TGTGCCAGCAGCCTCCTAGCGGGGGGACGGGGGGAGCAGTTCTTC	CASSLLAGGRGEQFF
once	TRBJ1-5	TRBV20-1	TRBD1	TGCAGTGCTAGGGCGGGACAGTTCAATCAGCCCCAGCATTTT	CSARAGQFNQPQHF
many	TRBJ2-7	TRBV5-1	TRBD2	TGCGCCAGCAGCCGGGGGGGCGTAGCGGGAGGCGAGCAGTACTTC	CASSRGGVAGGEQYF
few	TRBJ1-4	TRBV12-3/TRBV12-4	NA	TGTGCCAGCAGTCCACTCCCGACAGTGACAAATGAAAAACTGTTTTTT	CASSPLPTVTNEKLFF
many	TRBJ2-7	TRBV5-4	TRBD2	TGTGCCAGCAGCTTTTCCGGGACTAGCGGATACGAGCAGTACTTC	CASSFSGTSGYEQYF
NA	TRBJ2-5	TRBV7-2	NA	TGTGCCAGCAGCCCCCTGAGGGGACGGGAGACCCAGTACTTC	CASSPLRGRETQYF
NA	TRBJ2-7	TRBV11-2	TRBD2	TGTGCCAGCAGCTTCCCTCGGACTAGCGGGATCTCCTACGAGCAGTACTTC	CASSFPRTSGISYEQYF
NA	TRBJ2-1	TRBV24-1	TRBD1	TGTGCCAGCAGTTACGACAGGGTGGGCCATGAGCAGTTCTTC	CASSYDRVGHEQFF
many	TRBJ2-3	TRBV11-2	NA	TGTGCCAGCAGCTTCGGGACGGCGAGCACAGATACGCAGTATTTT	CASSFGTASTDTQYF
many	TRBJ2-3	TRBV19	NA	TGTGCCAGTAGTATGGGGCTCCCGGATACGCAGTATTTT	CASSMGLPDTQYF
NA	TRBJ2-1	TRBV11-2	TRBD2	TGTGTCAGCAGCTCCACGGGGCTAGCGGGTTACAATGAGCAGTTCTTC	CVSSSTGLAGYNEQFF
NA	TRBJ2-1	TRBV2	NA	TGTGCCAGCAGTGCCCTAGCGGAGGGGGGTGAGCAGTTCTTC	CASSALAEGGEQFF
many	TRBJ2-7	TRBV4-1	TRBD1	TGCGCCAGCAGCCCTTCCCGGGACAGTAGCTCCTACGAGCAGTACTTC	CASSPSRDSSSYEQYF
many	TRBJ2-1	TRBV10-3	TRBD2	TGTGCCACCCAATACCCCCCCAGTGACGGCGGGAGGAAGCATGAGCAGTTCTTC	CATQYPPSDGGRKHEQFF
many	TRBJ1-5	TRBV20-1	NA	TGCAGTGCTAGAGACCCCGTTTCGGGGATTCAACAGCCCCAGCATTTT	CSARDPVSGIQQPQHF